The clone carrying this T cell receptor beta chain occurred a few times. The antigen is unknown. The record originates from a study of response to subunit inactivated influenza vaccine. Study results and caveats: Each seasonal influenza vaccination, the authors suggested, recruits few new T cells.

TCRdb re-derived calls from the RT-PCR reads in MiXCR, one entry per CDR3 protein. The sample carries more than 550,000 distinct CDR3 sequences, about 11% recorded once. These data are also associated with another study on T cells expressing NK-cell markers. Turning to that study: Libraries used 5'RACE template switching adding universal primer site and UMIs.

This receptor was obtained from a man between 50 and 59 years old who received an inactivated influenza vaccine. Here the sequenced sample was PBMCs from blood, taken on the day of vaccination.

The CDR3: CASSTDRGPTSTDTQYF. CDR3 DNA: TGCGCCAGCAGCACTGACAGGGGGCCAACTAGCACAGATACGCAGTATTTT. This chain connects TRBV5-1 to TRBJ2-3; TRBD1 aligns across 10 bases. The junction had 8 bases not matched to a gene; V was cut back by 4 bases and J by 0 bases. Germline V CDR1 and CDR2: SGHRS, YFSETQ. The CDR3 is 17 residues long. Using reference TRBV5-1 and TRBJ2-3 for the parts outside the CDR3, the full variable domain is KAGVTQTPRYLIKTRGQQVTLSCSPISGHRSVSWYQQTPGQGLQFLFEYFSETQRNKGNFPGRFSGRQFSNSRSEMNVSTLELGDSALYLCASSTDRGPTSTDTQYFGPGTRLTVL.